This T cell receptor (beta chain) originates from a study of T cells expressing NK-cell markers. The CDR3 runs 16 residues. CDR1 and CDR2 from the germline V gene are DFQATT and SNEGSKA (reference sequence). TCRdb reprocessed the 5' RACE reads, with one entry per CDR3 protein and no DNA. The repertoire shows over 250,000 distinct CDR3 sequences; the top ten hold 3.5% to 5%. The sequence came from a woman aged 18 to 75 in good health. The chain carries TRBV20-1 and TRBJ2-2; the TCRdb call, TRBD2, lacks DNA for checking. The sample taken for sequencing was blood T cells: a sorted CD56 or NKG2C T cell subset, CD4+ or CD8+ T cells, or bulk PBMC T cells (not recorded which). CDR3 sequence reads: CSARPPLGGWAGELFF.